A selection of T cell receptor beta chains follows, all from one sample in a study of OX40 agonist ivuxolimab in advanced cancers. Generated by immunoSEQ multiplex PCR, the TCRdb table keeps only in-frame clones and is missing some. The data contain 50,000 or so clones, about 93% of them singletons. Sample: CD4+ or CD8+ T cells sorted from blood, taken in a trial of the OX40 agonist ivuxolimab. The receptors derive from an adult with an advanced solid tumor such as melanoma, head and neck, liver or kidney cancer. The CDR3 runs from the conserved cysteine through the conserved F or W. The order of the fields is D gene, V gene, clone size, CDR3 length, J gene, CDR3 protein. D genes are given only for firm matches. Expanded clones are given a class, and other clones once, few, many or no size at all.

D: .; V: TRBV30; size: .; length: 15; J: TRBJ2-4; CDR3: CAWSASGLAKNIQYF
D: .; V: TRBV11-2; size: .; length: 12; J: TRBJ2-5; CDR3: CASSSMKETQYF
D: .; V: TRBV28; size: .; length: 12; J: TRBJ2-7; CDR3: CASSLSWYEQYF
D: TRBD1; V: TRBV7-9; size: .; length: 16; J: TRBJ2-5; CDR3: CASSLADREARETQYF
D: TRBD2; V: TRBV28; size: .; length: 14; J: TRBJ2-7; CDR3: CASSLRGITYEQYF
D: .; V: TRBV4-3; size: once; length: 14; J: TRBJ2-7; CDR3: CASSQDRGSYEQYF
D: .; V: TRBV6-1; size: .; length: 13; J: TRBJ2-7; CDR3: CASSLQGRYEQYF
D: .; V: TRBV5-5; size: .; length: 14; J: TRBJ2-5; CDR3: CASSLEAAQETQYF
D: TRBD1; V: TRBV5-6; size: .; length: 15; J: TRBJ2-1; CDR3: CASSFDRVGINEQFF
D: TRBD1; V: TRBV5-4; size: .; length: 14; J: TRBJ2-7; CDR3: CASSGGGQGYEQYF
D: .; V: TRBV6-5; size: .; length: 16; J: TRBJ1-4; CDR3: CASSYSVQGTNEKLFF
D: TRBD1; V: TRBV9; size: .; length: 15; J: TRBJ1-5; CDR3: CASSQGTGSNQPQHF
D: .; V: TRBV28; size: .; length: 14; J: TRBJ1-6; CDR3: CASILRDWDSPLHF
D: .; V: TRBV14; size: .; length: 14; J: TRBJ1-2; CDR3: CASSQEYPVYGYTF
D: .; V: TRBV6-5; size: .; length: 16; J: TRBJ2-7; CDR3: CASSYSVGGISYEQYF
D: .; V: TRBV9; size: .; length: 18; J: TRBJ2-2; CDR3: CASSVGDAGDPNTGELFF
D: TRBD2; V: TRBV28; size: .; length: 17; J: TRBJ2-7; CDR3: CASSFLALAGGSYEQYF
D: .; V: TRBV9; size: .; length: 14; J: TRBJ1-3; CDR3: CASSVGGARNTIYF
D: .; V: TRBV19; size: .; length: 15; J: TRBJ2-5; CDR3: CASKGPYRAEETQYF
D: .; V: TRBV7-9; size: .; length: 15; J: TRBJ1-2; CDR3: CASSLAGNRVQGYTF
D: .; V: TRBV5-6; size: .; length: 12; J: TRBJ2-7; CDR3: CASSLNEAEQYF
D: .; V: TRBV7-9; size: .; length: 16; J: TRBJ2-7; CDR3: CASSPSWGGPSYEQYF
D: .; V: TRBV7-2; size: .; length: 11; J: TRBJ2-5; CDR3: CASSLDETQYF
D: .; V: TRBV9; size: .; length: 12; J: TRBJ2-3; CDR3: CASSSNRREQYF
D: TRBD1; V: TRBV28; size: .; length: 17; J: TRBJ2-7; CDR3: CASSLGWGTGSTYEQYF
D: TRBD1; V: TRBV28; size: .; length: 13; J: TRBJ1-5; CDR3: CAGQGRDNQPQHF
D: .; V: TRBV6-5; size: .; length: 13; J: TRBJ2-5; CDR3: CASSFLADETQYF
D: TRBD1; V: TRBV4-1; size: .; length: 13; J: TRBJ2-4; CDR3: CASSPGGVGIQYF
D: .; V: TRBV5-6; size: once; length: 13; J: TRBJ2-7; CDR3: CASSLQVTDEQYF
D: .; V: TRBV6-6; size: .; length: 15; J: TRBJ1-1; CDR3: CASSYHTTLNTEAFF
D: TRBD1; V: TRBV15; size: .; length: 15; J: TRBJ1-1; CDR3: CATSSPGQGRTEAFF
D: .; V: TRBV27; size: .; length: 16; J: TRBJ2-4; CDR3: CASSSPMGKAKNIQYF
D: .; V: TRBV10-1; size: .; length: 14; J: TRBJ1-1; CDR3: CASSVAGPGTGAFF
D: .; V: TRBV7-9; size: .; length: 14; J: TRBJ2-5; CDR3: CASSLPGELETQYF
D: .; V: TRBV9; size: .; length: 15; J: TRBJ2-1; CDR3: CASSEGGGALNEQFF
D: .; V: TRBV19; size: .; length: 15; J: TRBJ2-7; CDR3: CASSPIYRDSYEQYF
D: .; V: TRBV7-2; size: .; length: 11; J: TRBJ1-1; CDR3: CASSLDPEAFF
D: TRBD2; V: TRBV7-8; size: .; length: 18; J: TRBJ2-1; CDR3: CASSLGLLTSGIYNEQFF
D: TRBD1; V: TRBV28; size: .; length: 14; J: TRBJ2-2; CDR3: CASSKTGGTGELFF
D: .; V: TRBV11-2; size: .; length: 14; J: TRBJ2-2; CDR3: CASSPDWRTGELFF
D: TRBD2; V: TRBV4-3; size: .; length: 17; J: TRBJ2-3; CDR3: CASSQGFTSEFTDTQYF
D: .; V: TRBV6-5; size: few; length: 14; J: TRBJ2-3; CDR3: CASSWGTNTDTQYF
D: TRBD1; V: TRBV4-2; size: .; length: 15; J: TRBJ2-1; CDR3: CASSLLPGQVHEQFF
D: .; V: TRBV7-2; size: .; length: 13; J: TRBJ2-7; CDR3: CASSLAPWEWQYF
D: .; V: TRBV7-9; size: .; length: 17; J: TRBJ2-7; CDR3: CASSLGPPSGITYEQYF
D: .; V: TRBV27; size: .; length: 13; J: TRBJ2-6; CDR3: CASKSSGANVLTF
D: TRBD2; V: TRBV10-3; size: .; length: 14; J: TRBJ2-5; CDR3: CAISEGRGPETQYF
D: .; V: TRBV6-5; size: .; length: 14; J: TRBJ2-5; CDR3: CASSYPTRAETQYF
D: .; V: TRBV9; size: .; length: 14; J: TRBJ1-5; CDR3: CASSKDSVSQPQHF